Each of the 29 T cell receptor beta chains below was sequenced from the same sample in a study of T-cell memory formation after mild COVID-19. TCRdb analysed the 5' RACE reads with MiXCR anew, one entry per CDR3 protein. The table includes approximately 260,000 distinct CDR3 sequences, roughly a sixth detected once. The sequencing input was PBMCs or a T cell subset sorted from them (not recorded which). These receptors all stem from a man between 18 and 29 years old who had mild COVID-19 (a few samples of this study predate the infection). Cell type and time point are not known.

V is TRBV7-9 and J is TRBJ1-2; 7 positions match TRBD1. J was trimmed by 0 bases and V by 3 bases; bases with no gene match: 4. CDR1 is SEHNR, CDR2 FQNEAQ, per germline (reference sequence). The CDR3 is 15 amino acids. The chain's CDR3 is CASSFGTDANYGYTF. The CDR3 coding sequence is TGTGCCAGCAGCTTCGGGACAGACGCTAACTATGGCTACACCTTC.

V usage is TRBV5-5 and J usage is TRBJ2-3, with a possible D match to TRBD2 (6 bases). The V end lost 1 base, the J end lost 2 bases, and 11 bases lay between the germline ends. The length of the CDR3 is 15 residues. Germline V lookup: CDR1 SGHKS, CDR2 YYEKEE (reference sequence). The CDR3, as DNA: TGTGCCAGCAGCTTGAGGTGGGACTTCACAGATACGCAGTATTTT. Protein product: CASSLRWDFTDTQYF.

This clonotype came up a few times. The rearrangement links TRBV9 to TRBJ1-1; perhaps TRBD1 as D (5 bases). Trimming took off 3 bases at V and 5 bases at J, with 11 bases between the two ends. This CDR3 is 13 amino acids long. CDR1 and CDR2 (germline): SGDLS, YYNGEE. CDR3 sequence (DNA): TGTGCCAGCAGCGCGACGGGGGAAACTGAAGCTTTCTTT. The encoded protein is CASSATGETEAFF.

The chain links TRBV12-3 or TRBV12-4 to TRBJ1-1, with D tentatively TRBD1 (6 bases). CDR3 size: 14 residues. V was pared by 6 bases and J by 0 bases, with 11 bases between. Here the CDR3 reads CASRPQGLNTEAFF. The CDR3 DNA is TGTGCCAGCAGACCACAGGGTCTGAACACTGAAGCTTTCTTT.

This clonotype was observed a handful of times. Written as DNA, the CDR3 is TGTGCCAGTAGTACCGGGGCGACTAGAGGCACAGATACGCAGTATTTT. The encoded protein is CASSTGATRGTDTQYF. The V call is TRBV19, the J call TRBJ2-3; D is possibly TRBD2 (6 bases). From germline, CDR1 is LNHDA and CDR2 SQIVND (reference sequence). The V end was cut by 4 bases, the J end by 1 base, with 15 bases between. This CDR3 has 16 amino acids.

This clonotype has a handful of counts. The CDR3 loop is CASSRLGTDTQYF. In DNA form, the CDR3 reads TGTGCCAGCAGCCGGCTCGGCACAGATACGCAGTATTTT. J is TRBJ2-3 and V is TRBV6-2 or TRBV6-3; D is ambiguous. Looked up from germline, CDR1 is MNHEY and CDR2 is SVGEGT. This CDR3 has 13 amino acids. Trimming took 6 bases from V and 1 from J, leaving 8 bases between them.

This sequence joins TRBV2 and TRBJ2-5; 9 bases fit TRBD1. J was trimmed by 5 bases and V by 8 bases; bases with no gene match: 12. Germline values: CDR1 SNHLY, CDR2 FYNNEI. This CDR3 spans 15 amino acids. In DNA form, the CDR3 reads TGTGCCAGCGCCCGGGACAGGGTTTTAATGGAGACCCAGTACTTC. This gives the protein CASARDRVLMETQYF.

This clonotype was seen a handful of times. This chain connects TRBV5-1 to TRBJ1-1; maybe TRBD1 (5 bases). The CDR3 covers 14 residues. CDR1 is SGHRS and CDR2 is YFSETQ in the germline V gene. Trimming took off 5 bases at V and 1 base at J, with 12 bases between the two ends. The CDR3: CASRKGVPNTEAFF. The DNA of the CDR3 is TGCGCCAGCAGAAAAGGGGTTCCGAACACTGAAGCTTTCTTT.

The chain employs TRBV20-1 and TRBJ2-3; 9 bases align to TRBD2. The CDR3 totals 16 residues. The germline V gene has CDR1 DFQATT and CDR2 SNEGSKA (reference sequence). Trimming cost V 0 bases and J 2 bases; bases outside gene matches: 6. The CDR3 sequence: CSARDLLAGNTDTQYF. The CDR3 nucleotides read TGCAGTGCTAGAGATCTCCTAGCGGGGAACACAGATACGCAGTATTTT.

This clonotype has only a few counts. This chain joins TRBV11-2 and TRBJ2-7; D gene uncertain. Per germline, CDR1 SGHAT and CDR2 FQNNGV. V shed 4 bases and J shed 4 bases, with 8 bases lying between them. The CDR3 length is 12 residues. The CDR3 here is CASSSRVYEQYF. The CDR3, as DNA: TGTGCCAGCAGCTCCAGAGTTTACGAGCAGTACTTC.

The J gene is TRBJ2-2, the V gene TRBV29-1; maybe TRBD2 (5 bases). Germline V gene data show CDR1 as SQVTM and CDR2 as ANQGSEA. V was pared by 3 bases and J by 4 bases, with 9 bases between. The CDR3 totals 13 residues. In DNA, the CDR3 is TGCAGCGTTGACGAGGGTTTCACCGGGGAGCTGTTTTTT. Translation gives CSVDEGFTGELFF.

The chain is built from TRBV19 and TRBJ2-7; either TRBD1 or TRBD2 may supply D (5 bases each). Germline CDR1 is LNHDA and CDR2 is SQIVND (reference sequence). The CDR3 contains 14 residues. Trimming cost V 3 bases and J 0 bases, with 9 bases left between them. CDR3 DNA: TGTGCCAGTAGTATGAAGGGACCCTCCTACGAGCAGTACGTC. It encodes CASSMKGPSYEQYV.

CDR3 nucleotides: TGTGCCAGCAGGTCTAGCGCGAACACCGGGGAGCTGTTTTTT. Its protein product is CASRSSANTGELFF. The V gene is TRBV6-1, the J gene TRBJ2-2, with a possible D match to TRBD2 (6 bases). V lost 6 bases and J 0 bases, leaving 8 bases between the germline ends. The CDR3 length is 14 residues. CDR1 MNHNS and CDR2 SASEGT come from the germline V gene.

The rearrangement uses TRBV4-3 and TRBJ2-3, with TRBD1 identical over 10 bases. This CDR3 spans 16 amino acids. V shed 2 bases, J shed 6 bases, and the junction held 8 bases outside the gene matches. In germline, CDR1 is LGHNA, CDR2 YSLEER. The CDR3 region is CASSQLFGTGDDTQYF. The CDR3 DNA reads TGCGCCAGCAGCCAATTGTTCGGGACAGGGGATGATACGCAGTATTTT.

V is TRBV6-2 or TRBV6-3 and J is TRBJ1-4, with D hard to call. The CDR3 contains 12 residues. V lost 6 bases to trimming and J lost 8 bases, with 10 bases between them. Germline V gives CDR1 MNHEY, CDR2 SVGEGT. CDR3 sequence reads: CASSFSEEKLFF. CDR3 nucleotide sequence: TGTGCCAGCAGCTTCTCGGAGGAAAAACTGTTTTTT.

This chain joins TRBV6-4 and TRBJ2-7; 8 bases agree with TRBD2. J lost 0 bases, V lost 4 bases, and 2 bases had no gene match. The germline CDR1 and CDR2 sequences are MRHNA and SNTAGT. The CDR3 contains 14 residues. In DNA form, the CDR3 reads TGTGCCAGCAGTGTAGCGGGGCGCTCCTACGAGCAGTACGTC. Its protein is CASSVAGRSYEQYV.

V gene TRBV28 combines with J gene TRBJ1-5; no reliable D call. Trimming removed 7 bases from V and 0 bases from J, with 10 bases in between. The CDR3 length is 14 residues. CDR1 and CDR2 (germline): MDHEN, SYDVKM. CDR3 sequence reads: CASTGSYSNQPQHF. The CDR3 coding sequence is TGTGCCAGCACGGGGAGTTATAGCAATCAGCCCCAGCATTTT.

This clonotype was found a few times. V and J are TRBV7-2 and TRBJ2-1; 15 positions match TRBD2. The CDR3 covers 19 residues. In germline, CDR1 is SGHTA, CDR2 FQGNSA. V lost 1 base and J lost 0; bases outside the gene matches: 4. CDR3 in amino acids: CASSLVGLAGGLSYNEQFF. CDR3 nucleotides: TGTGCCAGCAGCTTAGTAGGACTAGCGGGGGGGCTCTCCTACAATGAGCAGTTCTTC.

In this sample, this clonotype turned up a few times. This rearrangement joins TRBV6-5 to TRBJ2-5; 8 bases map to TRBD2. Germline trimming cut 3 bases from V and 2 bases from J; bases unmatched to any gene: 11. CDR3 length equals 17 residues. Germline V gene data show CDR1 as MNHEY and CDR2 as SVGAGI. The CDR3 here is CASSYLGGGTLQETQYF. As DNA, the CDR3 is TGTGCCAGCAGTTATCTTGGCGGGGGGACCCTTCAAGAGACCCAGTACTTC.

To note about this clonotype: A read error may produce the germline difference seen at one junction end. This sequence joins TRBV6-2 or TRBV6-3 and TRBJ2-5; D gene uncertain. Germline V gene sequence: CDR1 MNHEY, CDR2 SVGEGT. The CDR3 runs 14 residues. CDR3 sequence reads: CASSYGSHQETQYF. DNA of the CDR3: TGTGCCAGCAGTTACGGGTCTCATCAAGAGACACAGTACTTC.

The chain combines TRBV12-5 with TRBJ1-2; tentative D call: TRBD1 (6 bases). Between the trimmed V and J ends, which lost 7 bases and 6 bases, there was a span of 24 bases. CDR3 size: 16 residues. CDR1 LGHNT and CDR2 FRNRAP come from the germline V gene. CDR3 region: CASAAPGAKGPNGYTF. The CDR3 coding sequence is TGTGCTAGTGCAGCGCCAGGGGCGAAGGGTCCAAATGGCTACACCTTC. Looking up the rest from reference TRBV12-5 and TRBJ1-2 gives the full variable domain: DARVTQTPRHKVTEMGQEVTMRCQPILGHNTVFWYRQTMMQGLELLAYFRNRAPLDDSGMPKDRFSAEMPDATLATLKIQPSEPRDSAVYFCASAAPGAKGPNGYTFGSGTRLTVV.

This clonotype was counted between two and nine times. The CDR3 protein is CASSYGGGTHEQYF. The CDR3 DNA follows: TGTGCCAGCAGTTACGGCGGGGGAACCCACGAGCAGTACTTC. The chain uses TRBV6-6 and TRBJ2-7, with 7 nucleotides matching TRBD2. V was pared by 2 bases and J by 5 bases, with 6 bases of the junction left unmatched. CDR3 size: 14 residues. Germline loops: CDR1 MNHNY, CDR2 SVGAGI (reference sequence).

This clonotype has more than one count but fewer than ten. The rearrangement joins TRBV6-7 to TRBJ1-2; D is unclear. TRBV6-7 is sorted into the ORF group, with uncertain function. CDR3 length equals 14 residues. V lost 8 bases, J lost 2 bases, and 15 bases lay in between. CDR3 in DNA: TGTGCCAGCCACTATAGAAGGAGAAACTATGGCTACACCTTC. Its translation is CASHYRRRNYGYTF.

About this clonotype: The conserved closing phenylalanine or tryptophan is absent in this CDR3, likely reflecting a read error. The rearrangement joins TRBV7-9 to TRBJ1-4, with D tentatively TRBD1 (5 bases). Per the germline V gene, CDR1 is SEHNR and CDR2 is FQNEAQ (reference sequence). The CDR3 totals 16 residues. The ends were cut back, 0 bases at V and 5 bases at J, with 13 bases in the middle. The CDR3 here is CASSLAGHRTNEKLFL. The CDR3 coding sequence is TGTGCCAGCAGCTTAGCCGGACACCGGACCAATGAAAAACTGTTTCTT.

The chain couples TRBV7-6 to TRBJ2-7, with unresolved D. Germline V gene sequence: CDR1 SGHVS, CDR2 FNYEAQ. V was cut by 2 bases and J by 2 bases, with 10 bases left in between. This CDR3 comprises 14 residues. CDR3 coding DNA: TGTGCCAGCAGCTTAAACGCGTCTCCCTACGAGCAGTACTTC. Protein sequence: CASSLNASPYEQYF.

Ten or more counts support this clonotype. The genes are TRBV6-2 or TRBV6-3 and TRBJ2-1; possible D gene TRBD2, 6 bases. Trimming took 5 bases from V and 0 from J, leaving 11 bases between them. This CDR3 spans 15 amino acids. CDR1 and CDR2 from the germline V gene are MNHEY and SVGEGT. CDR3 amino acids: CASSGTPSSYNEQFF. CDR3 in DNA: TGTGCCAGCAGTGGGACTCCGAGCTCCTACAATGAGCAGTTCTTC.

This chain links TRBV7-9 with TRBJ2-7; 9 bases agree with TRBD1. Germline CDR1 SEHNR, CDR2 FQNEAQ (reference sequence). The length of the CDR3 is 14 residues. Trimming took 1 base from V and 6 from J; bases not matched to a gene: 4. In DNA, the CDR3 is TGTGCCAGCAGCTTAGTGGGACAGGGCTTCGAGCAGTACTTC. It specifies CASSLVGQGFEQYF. Full variable domain (rest looked up from reference TRBV7-9 and TRBJ2-7): DTGVSQNPRHKITKRGQNVTFRCDPISEHNRLYWYRQTLGQGPEFLTYFQNEAQLEKSRLLSDRFSAERPKGSFSTLEIQRTEQGDSAMYLCASSLVGQGFEQYFGPGTRLTVT.

This clonotype was recorded many times. The chain carries TRBV5-1 and TRBJ2-7; TRBD1 aligns across 9 bases. Germline CDR1 is SGHRS and CDR2 is YFSETQ. The CDR3 is made up of 14 amino acids. With V trimmed by 2 bases and J by 2 bases, 2 bases remained unmatched. This chain's CDR3 is CASSFRDRAYEQYF. In DNA, the CDR3 is TGCGCCAGCAGCTTCCGGGACAGGGCCTACGAGCAGTACTTC.

This clonotype showed up just a few times. The V call is TRBV5-8, the J call TRBJ2-7; D ambiguous. The CDR3 is 8 residues long. Trimming stripped 7 bases from V and 12 bases from J, with 8 bases between. Germline CDR1 is SGHTS and CDR2 is YDEGEE. The CDR3 DNA follows: TGTGCCAGCGTTAGTCTGTACGTC. Protein: CASVSLYV.